The rows below give T cell receptor beta chains drawn from one sample of a study of shared clonotypes between healthy human individuals. Data came from immunoSEQ multiplex PCR; TCRdb stores just in-frame clones and leaves some out. The profile shows about 1.5 million clones, 98% of them singletons. The specimen was naive CD4+ T cells sorted from blood. The receptors shown here come from a man aged 25-40 years in good health. CDR3s include the opening cysteine and the closing phenylalanine or tryptophan. A D gene is named only where the DNA matches it firmly. Rows give clone size only sometimes, using once, few, many, or a class for an expanded clone.

NA NA TRBJ2-7 TRBV25-1 TGTGCCAGCAGTGATAGGCCGTACGAGCAGTACTTC CASSDRPYEQYF
NA NA TRBJ1-5 TRBV9 TGTGCCAGCAGCCCGGGCCAACCTCTGGGCAATCAGCCCCAGCATTTT CASSPGQPLGNQPQHF
NA TRBD1 TRBJ2-5 TRBV2 TGTGCCAGCAGTGGGACAGGGGCCTCAGAGGGCGAGACCCAGTACTTC CASSGTGASEGETQYF
NA TRBD1 TRBJ2-7 TRBV10-3 TGTGCCATCATGGGGGGACAGGGCAACGAGCAGTACTTC CAIMGGQGNEQYF
NA NA TRBJ1-3 TRBV4-2 TGTGCCAGCAGCCAACTGGTAGGGGCGGGGGGAAACACCATATATTTT CASSQLVGAGGNTIYF
NA NA TRBJ2-7 TRBV6-6 TGTGCCAGCAACTCCCTGGGGGGAGCGGGCGAGCAGTACTTC CASNSLGGAGEQYF
once TRBD2 TRBJ2-1 TRBV10-3 TGTGCCATCAGTGGGCGGGAGTCGGGCAATGAGCAGTTCTTC CAISGRESGNEQFF
NA TRBD1 TRBJ2-7 TRBV28 TGTGCCAGCAGTTCACAGGGGAAGCTCCACGAGCAGTACTTC CASSSQGKLHEQYF
NA TRBD1 TRBJ1-3 TRBV7-2 TGTGCCAGCAGCTCTTCAGGGGGAGCTGGAAACACCATATATTTT CASSSSGGAGNTIYF
NA TRBD2 TRBJ2-7 TRBV5-1 TGCGCCAGCAGCTCTCGGGAGCGGGGCGAGCAGTACTTC CASSSRERGEQYF
NA TRBD1 TRBJ1-5 TRBV28 TGTGCCAGCAGTTACAGGGGGCGCGTCAATCAGCCCCAGCATTTT CASSYRGRVNQPQHF
NA TRBD2 TRBJ2-2 TRBV14 TGTGCCAGCAGCCAAGATCCGGGACTAGCGGGGGACACCGGGGAGCTGTTTTTT CASSQDPGLAGDTGELFF
NA TRBD2 TRBJ2-1 TRBV6-5 TGTGCCAGCGTAGAGCGGGAGGGCGGGATAGGGTTCTTC CASVEREGGIGFF
NA NA TRBJ1-2 TRBV6-1 TGTGCCAGCAGTGGAGTGGGCGACAGGCTCTTGGGAGGCTACACCTTC CASSGVGDRLLGGYTF
NA NA TRBJ2-5 TRBV7-8 TGTGCCAGCAGCCAACGGACGGGGGAGACCCAGTACTTC CASSQRTGETQYF
once TRBD2 TRBJ2-7 TRBV4-1 TGCGCCAGCAGCCAAGCGGGAGGGGAGCAGTACTTC CASSQAGGEQYF
NA TRBD1 TRBJ2-1 TRBV5-6 TGTGCCAGCAGTTACCGGACAGGGAGAGTGATCAATGAGCAGTTCTTC CASSYRTGRVINEQFF
NA TRBD2 TRBJ2-7 TRBV6-4 TGTGCCAGCAGCCAGGGGACTAGCGGAATCTACGAGCAGTACTTC CASSQGTSGIYEQYF
NA NA TRBJ1-2 TRBV10-3 TGTGCCATCAGTGAGTCGACCCAGGGGCGGGGAACCCATGGCTACACCTTC CAISESTQGRGTHGYTF
NA TRBD1 TRBJ1-5 TRBV5-4 TGTGCCAGCAGCTTGCAGGGGGCCGGCAATCAGCCCCAGCATTTT CASSLQGAGNQPQHF
NA NA TRBJ2-5 TRBV19 TGTGCCAGTAGTATTAGGCAGGGTCCGGAGACCCAGTACTTC CASSIRQGPETQYF
NA TRBD2 TRBJ2-1 TRBV27 TGTGCCAGCAGTTTGGCGGGAGGAGGGTACAATGAGCAGTTCTTC CASSLAGGGYNEQFF
NA NA TRBJ2-7 TRBV6-5 TGTGCCAGCGGGGGGACCTTCTACGAGCAGTACTTC CASGGTFYEQYF
NA NA TRBJ1-4 TRBV5-5 TGTGCCAGCAGCCCTAGAGGGAGTACAACTAATGAAAAACTGTTTTTT CASSPRGSTTNEKLFF
NA NA TRBJ1-4 TRBV27 TGTGCCAGCAGTATAGGACAGATGGGAAAACTGTTTTTT CASSIGQMGKLFF
once NA TRBJ2-1 TRBV28 TGTGCCAGCAGTTTAGACCCAGGGTGGACAGACAATGAGCAGTTCTTC CASSLDPGWTDNEQFF
NA TRBD1 TRBJ2-7 TRBV27 TGTGCCAGCAGAGCCCTTGGACAGGGGAATACCGAGCAGTACTTC CASRALGQGNTEQYF
NA NA TRBJ2-3 TRBV11-1 TGTGCCAGCAGCCTGATCTCTGCAATCACAGATACGCAGTATTTT CASSLISAITDTQYF
once NA TRBJ2-1 TRBV19 TGTGCCAGTAGTATTGGTGCCTACAATGAGCAGTTCTTC CASSIGAYNEQFF
NA NA TRBJ2-3 TRBV5-1 TGCGCCAGCAGCTTGGGTCATCCGATACTTACTAGCACAGATACGCAGTATTTT CASSLGHPILTSTDTQYF
NA TRBD1 TRBJ2-7 TRBV29-1 TGCAGCGTTGATGCGACAGGGGGCTACGAGCAGTACTTC CSVDATGGYEQYF
NA NA TRBJ1-2 TRBV7-2 TGTGCCAGCAGCTCCCTCTATGGCTACACCTTC CASSSLYGYTF
NA NA TRBJ1-1 TRBV29-1 TGCAGCGTTGAGGCTTATCAGGGTTCGGGGCCTTTCTTT CSVEAYQGSGPFF
NA NA TRBJ1-4 TRBV19 TGTGCCAGTAGGCGATCCGGGAGACTGTTTTTT CASRRSGRLFF
NA NA TRBJ2-7 TRBV7-9 TGTGCCAGCAGCTTTTTAACAGCAACGTACGAGCAGTACTTC CASSFLTATYEQYF
NA NA TRBJ1-5 TRBV2 TGTGCCAGCAGTGAAGGGGTCTCTCAGCCCCAGCATTTT CASSEGVSQPQHF
NA TRBD2 TRBJ2-2 TRBV29-1 TGCAGCGTTCAAGCGGGAGGCAACACCGGGGAGCTGTTTTTT CSVQAGGNTGELFF
NA NA TRBJ1-5 TRBV19 TGTGCCAGTAGTATATTTACAGGTGATAATCAGCCCCAGCATTTT CASSIFTGDNQPQHF
NA TRBD2 TRBJ2-7 TRBV10-2 TGCGCCAGCACCTTAGCGGGATTGGGCTACGAGCAGTACTTC CASTLAGLGYEQYF
NA NA TRBJ2-6 TRBV5-4 TGTGCCAGCAGCTTCGGGACTGCCTCTGGGGCCAACGTCCTGACTTTC CASSFGTASGANVLTF
NA NA TRBJ1-5 TRBV19 TGTGCCAGTAGTTCCCAGGACAGTAGCAATCAGCCCCAGCATTTT CASSSQDSSNQPQHF
NA TRBD2 TRBJ2-7 TRBV13 TGTGCCAGCCGCCTTTGGGGGGGAGGCGAGCAGTACTTC CASRLWGGGEQYF
NA TRBD2 TRBJ2-1 TRBV2 TGTGCCAGCTCAATAGAAGTAGCGGGCCACAATGAGCAGTTCTTC CASSIEVAGHNEQFF
NA TRBD1 TRBJ1-3 TRBV7-9 TGTGCCAGCAGCTTAGCGAGACAGGGACGAAACACCATATATTTT CASSLARQGRNTIYF
NA TRBD2 TRBJ2-1 TRBV4-1 TGCGCCAGCAGCCAACCAGGACTAGCGGCACACAATGAGCAGTTCTTC CASSQPGLAAHNEQFF
NA TRBD2 TRBJ2-2 TRBV10-1 TGCGCCAGCAGCCTAACTAGCGGAGGAGGGACCGGGGAGCTGTTTTTT CASSLTSGGGTGELFF
NA TRBD2 TRBJ2-4 TRBV5-1 TGCGCCAGCAGCTTGGATAGCGGGAGTACGGGCAAAAACATTCAGTACTTC CASSLDSGSTGKNIQYF
NA TRBD2 TRBJ2-7 TRBV5-6 TGTGCCAGCAGCCAGCCCGGGACTACTTCCTACGAGCAGTACTTC CASSQPGTTSYEQYF
once NA TRBJ1-5 TRBV28 TGTGCCAGCAGACCTCAGGAGGGCAATAGCAATCAGCCCCAGCATTTT CASRPQEGNSNQPQHF
once NA TRBJ2-5 TRBV20-1 TGCAGTGCGCGGGTGATTGAGTCCCAGTACTTC CSARVIESQYF
NA NA TRBJ2-1 TRBV7-9 TGTGCCAGCAGCTCCCCCCGAGTGGGTCGGAATGAGCAGTTCTTC CASSSPRVGRNEQFF
NA NA TRBJ2-7 TRBV19 TGTGCCAGTAGTTCTCAGCCCTCCTACGAGCAGTACTTC CASSSQPSYEQYF
NA NA TRBJ2-3 TRBV5-1 TGCGCCAGCAGCTTGGAACAGCTCAACTCAGATACGCAGTATTTT CASSLEQLNSDTQYF
NA TRBD2 TRBJ2-1 TRBV2 TGTGCCAGCAGTGAACAGCTAGCGGGAGTCGATGAGCAGTTCTTC CASSEQLAGVDEQFF
once NA TRBJ1-1 TRBV29-1 TGCAGCGTTGATGGGGGTGCGGCCGAAGCTTTCTTT CSVDGGAAEAFF